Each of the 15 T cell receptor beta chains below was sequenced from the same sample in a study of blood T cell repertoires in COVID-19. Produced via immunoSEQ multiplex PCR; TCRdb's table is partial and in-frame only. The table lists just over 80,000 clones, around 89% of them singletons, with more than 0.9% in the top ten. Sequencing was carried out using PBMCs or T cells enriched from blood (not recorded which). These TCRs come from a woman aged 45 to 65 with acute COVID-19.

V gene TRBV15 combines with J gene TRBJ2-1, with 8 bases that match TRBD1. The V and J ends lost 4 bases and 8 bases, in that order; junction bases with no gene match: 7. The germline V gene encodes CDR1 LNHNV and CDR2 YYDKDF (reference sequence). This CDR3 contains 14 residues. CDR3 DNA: TGTGCCACCAGCAACCCCAGGGGGCTGGATGAGCAGTTCTTC. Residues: CATSNPRGLDEQFF. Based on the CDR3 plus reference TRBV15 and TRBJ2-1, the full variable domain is DAMVIQNPRYQVTQFGKPVTLSCSQTLNHNVMYWYQQKSSQAPKLLFHYYDKDFNNEADTPDNFQSRRPNTSFCFLDIRSPGLGDTAMYLCATSNPRGLDEQFFGPGTRLTVL.

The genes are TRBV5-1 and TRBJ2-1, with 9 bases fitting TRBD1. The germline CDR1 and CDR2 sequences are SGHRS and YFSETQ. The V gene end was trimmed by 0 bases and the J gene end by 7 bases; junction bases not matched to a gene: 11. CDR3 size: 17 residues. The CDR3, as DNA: TGCGCCAGCAGCTTGGGACCCCGGGACAGGGTGGGGAATGAGCAGTTCTTC. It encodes CASSLGPRDRVGNEQFF.

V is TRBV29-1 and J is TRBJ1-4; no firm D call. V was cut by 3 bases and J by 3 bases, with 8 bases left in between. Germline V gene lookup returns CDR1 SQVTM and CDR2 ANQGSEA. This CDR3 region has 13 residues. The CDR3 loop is CSVEQNANEKLFF. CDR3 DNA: TGCAGCGTTGAGCAGAACGCTAATGAAAAACTGTTTTTT.

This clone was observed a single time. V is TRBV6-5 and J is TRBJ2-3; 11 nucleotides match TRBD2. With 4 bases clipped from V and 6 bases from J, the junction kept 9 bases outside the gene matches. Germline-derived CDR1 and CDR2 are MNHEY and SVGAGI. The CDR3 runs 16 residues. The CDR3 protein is CASSSIIAGGPDTQYF. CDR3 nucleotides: TGTGCCAGCAGTTCCATCATAGCGGGAGGGCCTGATACGCAGTATTTT.

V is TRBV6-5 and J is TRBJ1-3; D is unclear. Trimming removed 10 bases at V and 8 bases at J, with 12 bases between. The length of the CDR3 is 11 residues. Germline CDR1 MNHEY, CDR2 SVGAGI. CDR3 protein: CATTRADTIYF. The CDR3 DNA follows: TGTGCCACGACCCGCGCGGACACCATATATTTT.

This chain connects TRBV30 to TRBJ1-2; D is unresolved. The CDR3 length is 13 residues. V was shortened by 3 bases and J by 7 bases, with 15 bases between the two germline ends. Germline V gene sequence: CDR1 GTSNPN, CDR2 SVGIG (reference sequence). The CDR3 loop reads CAWRVGLRGGYTF. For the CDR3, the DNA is TGTGCCTGGAGGGTCGGTCTTCGGGGTGGCTACACCTTC.

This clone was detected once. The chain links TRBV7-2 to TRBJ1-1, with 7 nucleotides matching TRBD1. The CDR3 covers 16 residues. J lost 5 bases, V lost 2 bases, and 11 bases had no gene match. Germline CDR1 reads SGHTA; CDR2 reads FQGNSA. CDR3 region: CASSLNANRGWTEAFF. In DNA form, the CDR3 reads TGTGCCAGCAGCTTAAACGCCAACAGGGGTTGGACTGAAGCTTTCTTT.

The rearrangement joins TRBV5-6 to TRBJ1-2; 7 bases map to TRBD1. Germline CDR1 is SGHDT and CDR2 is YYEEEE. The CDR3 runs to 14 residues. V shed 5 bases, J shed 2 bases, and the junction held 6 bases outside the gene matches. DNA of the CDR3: TGTGCCAGCAGTCTGAGGACAGGCAACTATGGCTACACCTTC. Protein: CASSLRTGNYGYTF.

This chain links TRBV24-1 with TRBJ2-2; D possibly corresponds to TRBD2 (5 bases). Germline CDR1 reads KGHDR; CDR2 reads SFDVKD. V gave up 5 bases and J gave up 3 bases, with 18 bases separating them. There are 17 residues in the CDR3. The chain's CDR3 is CATSALSTARDTGELFF. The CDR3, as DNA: TGTGCCACCAGTGCCCTCTCTACGGCGAGGGACACCGGGGAGCTGTTTTTT.

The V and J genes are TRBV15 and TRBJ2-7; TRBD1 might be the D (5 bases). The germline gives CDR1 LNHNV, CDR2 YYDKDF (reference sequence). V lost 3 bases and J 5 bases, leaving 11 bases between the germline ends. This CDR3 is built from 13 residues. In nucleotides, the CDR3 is TGTGCCACCAGCAGTAACCAGGGCAACGAGCAGTACTTC. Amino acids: CATSSNQGNEQYF. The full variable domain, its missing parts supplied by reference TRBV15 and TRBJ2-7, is DAMVIQNPRYQVTQFGKPVTLSCSQTLNHNVMYWYQQKSSQAPKLLFHYYDKDFNNEADTPDNFQSRRPNTSFCFLDIRSPGLGDTAMYLCATSSNQGNEQYFGPGTRLTVT.

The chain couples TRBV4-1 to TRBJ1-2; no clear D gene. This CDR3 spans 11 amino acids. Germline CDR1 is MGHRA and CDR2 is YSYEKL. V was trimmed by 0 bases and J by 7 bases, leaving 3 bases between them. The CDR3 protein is CASSQERGYTF. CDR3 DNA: TGCGCCAGCAGCCAAGAGCGTGGCTACACCTTC.

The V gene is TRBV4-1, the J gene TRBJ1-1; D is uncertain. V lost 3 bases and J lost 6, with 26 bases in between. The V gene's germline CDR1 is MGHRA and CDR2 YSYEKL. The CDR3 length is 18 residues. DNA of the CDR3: TGCGCCAGCAGCCAGCCCCCCGAGGTGGGCGCCCTGAGGGCTGAAGCTTTCTTT. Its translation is CASSQPPEVGALRAEAFF.

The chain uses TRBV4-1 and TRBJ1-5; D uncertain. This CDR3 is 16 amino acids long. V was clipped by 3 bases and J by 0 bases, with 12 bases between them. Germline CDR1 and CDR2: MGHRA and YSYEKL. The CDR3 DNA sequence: TGCGCCAGCAGCCAGGTGAGGGTAATTAGCAATCAGCCCCAGCATTTT. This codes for CASSQVRVISNQPQHF.

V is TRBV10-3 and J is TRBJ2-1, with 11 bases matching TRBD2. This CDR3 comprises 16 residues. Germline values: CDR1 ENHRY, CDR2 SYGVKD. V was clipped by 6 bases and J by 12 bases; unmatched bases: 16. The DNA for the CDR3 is TGTGCCATCAGAGGTGGGACTAGCGGTACAACCCTCCGGCAGTTCTTC. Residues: CAIRGGTSGTTLRQFF.

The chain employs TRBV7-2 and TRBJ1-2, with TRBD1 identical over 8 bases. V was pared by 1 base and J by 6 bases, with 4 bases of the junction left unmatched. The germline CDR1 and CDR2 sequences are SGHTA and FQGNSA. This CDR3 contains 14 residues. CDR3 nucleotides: TGTGCCAGCAGCTTAGACAGGGGGACGGATGGCTACACCTTC. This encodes CASSLDRGTDGYTF. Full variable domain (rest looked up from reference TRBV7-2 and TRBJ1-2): GAGVSQSPSNKVTEKGKDVELRCDPISGHTALYWYRQSLGQGLEFLIYFQGNSAPDKSGLPSDRFSAERTGGSVSTLTIQRTQQEDSAVYLCASSLDRGTDGYTFGSGTRLTVV.